The 16 T cell receptor beta chains listed next were all sequenced from one sample in a study of shared clonotypes between healthy human individuals (dated by TCRdb to 2020 to 2021). Receptor amplification or capture employed the immunoSEQ multiplex PCR assay. Held by TCRdb, this immuneACCESS table contains in-frame sequences only and omits some clones. Under half of the omission traces to an unresolved V gene where checked; the cause of the rest is unknown. Here the sample has about 450,000 clones; roughly 77% occur a single time. The ten largest clonotypes hold less than 15% of the sample. The sample taken for sequencing was PBMCs. These receptors all come from a woman between 35 and 50 years old in good health. Some clones in this sample may be carry-over from other donors' samples.

The J gene is TRBJ1-1, the V gene TRBV6-6, with TRBD1 identical over 12 bases. This CDR3 is built from 14 residues. The germline V gene encodes CDR1 MNHNY and CDR2 SVGAGI (reference sequence). Trimming took 6 bases from V and 7 from J; bases not matched to a gene: 6. In DNA form, the CDR3 reads TGTGCCAGCAGCTTGGGACAGGGGGCTGGTGAAGCTTTCTTT. This gives the protein CASSLGQGAGEAFF.

This chain uses TRBV11-2 with TRBJ2-1; unclear D gene. Germline CDR1 is SGHAT and CDR2 is FQNNGV. This CDR3 is 14 amino acids long. Trimming stripped 5 bases from V and 9 bases from J, with 17 bases between. The CDR3 bases are TGTGCCAGCAGCCCCCTCTTGGGGTTGGGTGAGCAGTTCTTC. It translates to CASSPLLGLGEQFF.

The chain recombines TRBV19 with TRBJ2-3; 11 bases fit TRBD2. The CDR3 has 16 amino acids. Germline values: CDR1 LNHDA, CDR2 SQIVND (reference sequence). With V trimmed by 6 bases and J by 2 bases, 7 bases remained unmatched. The CDR3 is CASRPRLAGPTDTQYF. CDR3 coding DNA: TGTGCCAGTAGACCTAGACTAGCGGGACCCACAGATACGCAGTATTTT.

This clone was recorded once. V and J are TRBV5-5 and TRBJ2-4; D gene uncertain. CDR3 size: 13 residues. Trimming removed 4 bases from V and 10 bases from J, with 15 bases in between. Germline V lookup: CDR1 SGHKS, CDR2 YYEKEE (reference sequence). The CDR3 protein is CASSLRTSYIQYF. The CDR3 DNA reads TGTGCCAGCAGCCTAAGGACCTCATATATTCAGTACTTC.

V is TRBV7-2 and J is TRBJ1-1; D gene uncertain. In germline, CDR1 is SGHTA, CDR2 FQGNSA. V shed 2 bases and J shed 1 base, with 5 bases lying between them. CDR3 length: 13 amino acids. CDR3 coding DNA: TGTGCCAGCAGCTTACTTCCGAACACTGAAGCTTTCTTT. This gives the protein CASSLLPNTEAFF.

This clone appeared once. The V and J genes are TRBV29-1 and TRBJ2-5; 11 positions match TRBD2. After removal of 4 bases from V and 2 bases from J, the junction contained 3 bases not matched to a gene. Germline CDR1 SQVTM, CDR2 ANQGSEA. The CDR3 is 14 amino acids. The CDR3 loop reads CSVGLAGGQETQYF. For the CDR3, the DNA is TGCAGCGTTGGGCTAGCGGGAGGACAAGAGACCCAGTACTTC.

V is TRBV25-1 and J is TRBJ1-4; 7 bases fit TRBD1. CDR3 size: 14 residues. V lost 2 bases and J lost 8; bases outside the gene matches: 5. CDR1 MGHDK and CDR2 SYGVNS come from the germline V gene. CDR3 bases: TGTGCCAGCAGTGAACATAACAGGGGAGAAAAACTGTTTTTT. This gives the protein CASSEHNRGEKLFF.

This sequence joins TRBV6-4 and TRBJ2-1; 12 bases are shared with TRBD2. The CDR3 totals 14 residues. V lost 5 bases to trimming and J lost 7 bases; unmatched junction nucleotides: 3. CDR1 is MRHNA, CDR2 SNTAGT, per germline. CDR3 sequence: CASSSLAGGNEQFF. The CDR3 DNA reads TGTGCCAGCAGTTCCCTAGCGGGAGGGAATGAGCAGTTCTTC.

Notes on this clone: The same CDR3 can be traced to other DNA sequences in this sample. The rearrangement joins TRBV6-1 to TRBJ2-7, with 8 bases matching TRBD2. V dropped 4 bases and J dropped 3; count of bases not matched to a gene: 5. In germline, CDR1 is MNHNS, CDR2 SASEGT. The CDR3 has 14 residues. The CDR3 DNA sequence: TGTGCCAGCAGTGTGGCGGGAGGCAGCTACGAGCAGTACTTC. Its translation: CASSVAGGSYEQYF.

The CDR3 coding sequence is TGTGCCAGCAGCTTGTTTGGGGACCTTGGTAACTATGGCTACACCTTC. Protein product: CASSLFGDLGNYGYTF. The chain is built from TRBV11-2 and TRBJ1-2; D perhaps matches TRBD1 (5 bases). V was pared by 3 bases and J by 1 base, with 15 bases between. From germline, CDR1 is SGHAT and CDR2 FQNNGV. This CDR3 is built from 16 residues.

The chain links TRBV30 to TRBJ2-3; D tentatively fits TRBD1 or TRBD2 (5 bases each). From germline, CDR1 is GTSNPN and CDR2 SVGIG (reference sequence). V shed 0 bases and J shed 5 bases, with 12 bases lying between them. The CDR3 consists of 14 residues. This CDR3 reads CAWSVGEWEDTQYF. CDR3 nucleotides: TGTGCCTGGAGTGTGGGGGAGTGGGAAGATACGCAGTATTTT.

This clone has more than one count but fewer than ten. The chain couples TRBV25-1 to TRBJ2-3; the D is unclear. With 8 bases removed from V and 2 bases from J, the gap between germline ends came to 5 bases. CDR1 and CDR2 (germline): MGHDK, SYGVNS. This CDR3 comprises 11 residues. The CDR3 nucleotides are TGTGCCAGCGGGGTCACAGATACGCAGTATTTT. Its translation is CASGVTDTQYF. The complete variable domain, with remaining parts taken from reference TRBV25-1 and TRBJ2-3, reads EADIYQTPRYLVIGTGKKITLECSQTMGHDKMYWYQQDPGMELHLIHYSYGVNSTEKGDLSSESTVSRIRTEHFPLTLESARPSHTSQYLCASGVTDTQYFGPGTRLTVL.

The V and J genes are TRBV19 and TRBJ1-2; a possible D gene is TRBD1 (5 bases). Looked up from germline, CDR1 is LNHDA and CDR2 is SQIVND (reference sequence). The V end lost 1 base, the J end lost 3 bases, and 12 bases lay between the germline ends. CDR3 length: 15 residues. CDR3 amino acids: CASSIGVQGYYGYTF. In DNA form, the CDR3 reads TGTGCCAGTAGTATAGGTGTCCAGGGATACTATGGCTACACCTTC.

This clone was recorded at least ten times. The chain recombines TRBV6-4 with TRBJ2-7; the D is unclear. Germline lookup yields CDR1 MRHNA and CDR2 SNTAGT. This CDR3 spans 9 amino acids. V shed 9 bases and J shed 3 bases, with 3 bases lying between them. The CDR3 protein is CARDYEQYF. DNA for the CDR3: TGTGCCAGGGACTACGAGCAGTACTTC.

Regarding this clone: Possible read error: a much larger clone is one base away. Different DNA sequences within this sample yield the same CDR3. This chain joins TRBV11-2 and TRBJ2-7; a weak D match, TRBD1 (5 bases). Trimming removed 2 bases at V and 0 bases at J, with 5 bases between. CDR3 length: 13 residues. Germline assignment: CDR1 SGHAT and CDR2 FQNNGV. The CDR3 spells CASSLQGSYEQYF. CDR3 sequence (DNA): TGTGCCAGCAGCTTACAGGGCTCCTACGAGCAGTACTTC.

This chain joins TRBV18 and TRBJ2-3, with 7 nucleotides matching TRBD2. The CDR3 extends over 14 amino acids. The ends lost 0 bases at V and 8 bases at J; junction bases unmatched: 5. CDR1 and CDR2 from the germline V gene are KGHSH and LQKENI. For the CDR3, the DNA is TGTGCCAGCTCACCACCAAGCGGGACCGCTACGCAGTATTTT. Translating it yields CASSPPSGTATQYF.